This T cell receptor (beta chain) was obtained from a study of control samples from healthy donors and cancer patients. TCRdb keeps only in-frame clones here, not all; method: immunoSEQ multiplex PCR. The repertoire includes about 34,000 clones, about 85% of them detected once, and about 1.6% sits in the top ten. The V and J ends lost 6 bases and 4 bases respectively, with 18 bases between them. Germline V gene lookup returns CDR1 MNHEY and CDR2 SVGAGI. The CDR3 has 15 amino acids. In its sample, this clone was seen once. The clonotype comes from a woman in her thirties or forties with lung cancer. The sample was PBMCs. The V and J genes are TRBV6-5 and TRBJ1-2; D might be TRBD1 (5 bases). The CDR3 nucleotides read TGTGCCAGCAGGGACGACAGATACTTGGGCTATGGCTACACCTTC. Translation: CASRDDRYLGYGYTF.